Listed here are 32 T cell receptor beta chains from one sample, sequenced in a study of T-cell memory formation after mild COVID-19. TCRdb redid the calling of the 5' RACE reads with MiXCR, one entry per CDR3 protein. The sample lists 130,000 to 150,000 distinct CDR3 sequences; roughly 21% were seen once. The sample taken for sequencing was PBMCs or a T cell subset sorted from them (not recorded which). The origin of the receptors is an adult woman who had mild COVID-19 (a few samples of this study predate the infection). Cell type and time point are not known.

This chain uses TRBV6-1 with TRBJ2-3; 7 nucleotides align to TRBD1. Trimming removed 4 bases from V and 4 bases from J; junction bases left unmatched: 5. CDR1 is MNHNS and CDR2 is SASEGT in the germline V gene. This CDR3 comprises 14 residues. The CDR3 region has the DNA TGTGCCAGCAGTGCACAAGGGACAGCAGATACGCAGTATTTT. Translating gives CASSAQGTADTQYF.

This clonotype has more than one count but fewer than ten. The V call is TRBV2, the J call TRBJ2-3, with 12 bases that match TRBD2. Germline V CDR1 and CDR2: SNHLY, FYNNEI. V dropped 6 bases and J dropped 4; count of bases not matched to a gene: 8. The CDR3 length is 16 residues. The CDR3 nucleotides read TGTGCCAGCAGCCTGACTAGCGGGAGCTCTCCAGATACGCAGTATTTT. It codes for CASSLTSGSSPDTQYF.

V and J are TRBV2 and TRBJ2-3, with TRBD1 as a possible D gene (8 bases). CDR1 and CDR2 from the germline V gene are SNHLY and FYNNEI. Trimming pared 6 bases from V and 6 bases from J, leaving 16 bases between. The CDR3 spans 14 residues. The CDR3 region is CASSLTGGGDTQYF. CDR3 DNA sequence: TGTGCCAGCAGCCTAACAGGGGGAGGGGATACGCAGTATTTT.

The V call is TRBV7-9, the J call TRBJ2-7; D might be TRBD2 (6 bases). The CDR3 spans 14 residues. Germline CDR1 reads SEHNR; CDR2 reads FQNEAQ (reference sequence). Trimming took off 1 base at V and 0 bases at J, with 7 bases between the two ends. The CDR3 nucleotides read TGTGCCAGCAGCTTAGGAGCGGGCTCCTACGAGCAGTACTTC. It specifies CASSLGAGSYEQYF.

This chain uses TRBV12-3 or TRBV12-4 with TRBJ2-3, with 11 bases fitting TRBD1. Trimming removed 5 bases from V and 3 bases from J; junction bases left unmatched: 4. CDR3 length: 15 residues. CDR3 amino acids: CASSRGTGGTDTQYF. For the CDR3, the DNA is TGTGCCAGCAGTCGCGGGACAGGGGGGACAGATACGCAGTATTTT.

CDR3 nucleotide sequence: TGCAGCGGGTCTAGCACAGATACGCAGTATTTT. It yields the protein CSGSSTDTQYF. This chain uses TRBV29-1 with TRBJ2-3; D unresolved. There are 11 residues in the CDR3. Germline V lookup: CDR1 SQVTM, CDR2 ANQGSEA. V lost 7 bases, J lost 0 bases, and 5 bases lay in between.

This clonotype has only a few counts. CDR3 sequence reads: CASRIPGQSYEQYF. CDR3 bases: TGTGCCAGCAGGATCCCCGGACAGTCCTACGAGCAGTACTTC. The chain combines TRBV11-2 with TRBJ2-7, with D possibly matching TRBD1 (6 bases). V was cut by 6 bases and J by 1 base, with 13 bases left in between. This CDR3 region has 14 residues. Germline V lookup: CDR1 SGHAT, CDR2 FQNNGV.

The J gene is TRBJ1-2, the V gene TRBV7-2; 9 bases align to TRBD1. Germline V lookup: CDR1 SGHTA, CDR2 FQGNSA. The CDR3 covers 15 residues. With 5 bases clipped from V and 5 bases from J, the junction kept 9 bases outside the gene matches. Here the CDR3 DNA reads TGTGCCAGCAGCCACCGGGACAGGGCCAAGTATGGCTACACCTTC. Translating gives CASSHRDRAKYGYTF.

For the CDR3, the DNA is TGCAGTGCTTCTCAGAGGGGATTCGGGGAGCTGTTTTTT. It codes for CSASQRGFGELFF. This sequence joins TRBV20-1 and TRBJ2-2; D tentatively reads TRBD1 or TRBD2 (5 bases each). Germline V CDR1 and CDR2: DFQATT, SNEGSKA (reference sequence). Trimming stripped 5 bases from V and 7 bases from J, with 14 bases between. CDR3 length: 13 residues.

The chain couples TRBV5-6 to TRBJ2-5; D is possibly TRBD1 (6 bases). The germline V gene has CDR1 SGHDT and CDR2 YYEEEE. The CDR3 consists of 15 residues. Deletions cut 1 base from V and 5 bases from J, with 15 bases between. CDR3 nucleotides: TGTGCCAGCAGCTTGACCCCAGGGGTCAGGGAGACCCAGTACTTC. Its protein product is CASSLTPGVRETQYF.

The chain carries TRBV5-4 and TRBJ2-7, with D maybe TRBD1 (6 bases). This CDR3 spans 15 amino acids. Trimming took 0 bases from V and 0 from J, leaving 10 bases between them. Germline V gene lookup returns CDR1 SGHNT and CDR2 YYREEE (reference sequence). The CDR3 reads CASSLAGENSYEQYF. The CDR3, as DNA: TGTGCCAGCAGCTTGGCAGGGGAAAACTCCTACGAGCAGTACTTC.

This clonotype has only a few counts. The V call is TRBV6-1, the J call TRBJ1-1, with D possibly matching TRBD1 (6 bases). The CDR3 length is 14 residues. V dropped 3 bases and J dropped 10 bases, with 18 bases sitting between them. CDR1 and CDR2 from the germline V gene are MNHNS and SASEGT. The CDR3 nucleotides are TGTGCCAGCAGTGACCCCGGACAGCCGCTTAGAGCTTTCTTT. Translated: CASSDPGQPLRAFF.

This chain joins TRBV6-1 and TRBJ1-6, with D uncertain. Looked up from germline, CDR1 is MNHNS and CDR2 is SASEGT. The V end was cut by 4 bases, the J end by 8 bases, with 9 bases between. CDR3 size: 13 residues. The CDR3 nucleotides read TGTGCCAGCAGTGTAGGGTTGGATTCACCCCTCCACTTT. Translated, it gives CASSVGLDSPLHF.

The chain couples TRBV4-2 to TRBJ1-1; TRBD1 agrees at 9 bases. Germline CDR1 is LGHNA and CDR2 is YNFKEQ. V shed 4 bases and J 2 bases; nucleotides not matched to a gene: 5. This CDR3 contains 15 residues. The CDR3 coding sequence is TGTGCCAGCAGCCCGACGGGACAGGGTAACACTGAAGCTTTCTTT. It codes for CASSPTGQGNTEAFF.

The sample holds a few counts of this clonotype. The chain employs TRBV6-5 and TRBJ2-2, with 8 bases that match TRBD1. The V gene's germline CDR1 is MNHEY and CDR2 SVGAGI. The V gene end was trimmed by 7 bases and the J gene end by 12 bases; junction bases not matched to a gene: 13. The CDR3 is 14 amino acids. The CDR3, as DNA: TGTGCCAGCACCCCATTGTTACAGGGGGAGAAGCTGTTTTTT. This sequence encodes CASTPLLQGEKLFF.

This clonotype was detected a few times. The rearrangement uses TRBV3-1 and TRBJ1-2; TRBD1 matches at 12 bases. CDR1 is LGHDT and CDR2 is YNNKEL in the germline V gene (reference sequence). V shed 4 bases and J 7 bases; nucleotides not matched to a gene: 7. There are 15 residues in the CDR3. The CDR3 loop is CASSPPGQGAFGYTF. CDR3 bases: TGTGCCAGCAGCCCTCCGGGACAGGGGGCCTTTGGCTACACCTTC.

This clonotype was found many times. The chain employs TRBV3-1 and TRBJ2-1; 8 bases are a match to TRBD2. Trimming at V came to 1 base and at J to 10 bases, leaving 6 bases not matched to a gene. The germline CDR1 and CDR2 sequences are LGHDT and YNNKEL (reference sequence). CDR3 length: 14 amino acids. The CDR3 spells CASSQAWASGEQFF. Here the CDR3 DNA reads TGTGCCAGCAGCCAAGCTTGGGCTAGCGGGGAGCAGTTCTTC.

This clonotype was detected many times. The rearrangement links TRBV7-6 to TRBJ2-2; 7 bases fit TRBD2. This CDR3 contains 15 residues. The V segment lost 2 bases and the J segment 3 bases; nucleotides outside the gene matches: 3. The V gene's germline CDR1 is SGHVS and CDR2 FNYEAQ. CDR3 sequence (DNA): TGTGCCAGCAGCTTAATGGGGGGGGACACCGGGGAGCTGTTTTTT. It codes for CASSLMGGDTGELFF.

This clonotype was seen more than once but under ten times. The chain joins TRBV5-1 to TRBJ1-5; tentative D call: TRBD1 (6 bases). With 4 bases removed from V and 5 bases from J, the gap between germline ends came to 13 bases. The CDR3 has 14 amino acids. The V gene's germline CDR1 is SGHRS and CDR2 YFSETQ. The chain's CDR3 is CASSAQGGDQPQHF. The DNA for the CDR3 is TGCGCCAGCAGCGCTCAAGGGGGAGATCAGCCCCAGCATTTT.

This clonotype was counted a few times. The V call is TRBV2, the J call TRBJ2-5, with a possible D match to TRBD2 (6 bases). The V gene lost 4 bases and the J gene lost 1 base, with 16 bases spanning the gap. Germline values: CDR1 SNHLY, CDR2 FYNNEI. This CDR3 contains 16 residues. Written as DNA, the CDR3 is TGTGCCAGCAGTGGCGGGAATAGCTTTTTCCAAGAGACCCAGTACTTC. Protein: CASSGGNSFFQETQYF.

This chain uses TRBV7-7 with TRBJ2-2, with 8 bases matching TRBD1. J gave up 2 bases and V 4 bases, and 3 bases lay outside the gene matches. There are 15 residues in the CDR3. Germline-derived CDR1 and CDR2 are SSHAT and FNYEAQ (reference sequence). The CDR3 DNA follows: TGTGCCAGCAGCTCGGACAGGGTAAACACCGGGGAGCTGTTTTTT. Amino acids: CASSSDRVNTGELFF.

There are many counts of this clonotype. The chain is built from TRBV20-1 and TRBJ2-7; 7 nucleotides line up with TRBD1. The V gene's germline CDR1 is DFQATT and CDR2 SNEGSKA (reference sequence). The CDR3 contains 13 residues. The trim removed 5 bases at V and 3 bases at J, leaving 7 bases unmatched. The CDR3 nucleotides read TGCAGTGCTCGGGACAGTGTTATCTACGAGCAGTACTTC. It encodes CSARDSVIYEQYF.

This clonotype was recorded a few times. V and J are TRBV29-1 and TRBJ2-7, with 12 nucleotides matching TRBD2. Germline CDR1 reads SQVTM; CDR2 reads ANQGSEA. The CDR3 consists of 14 residues. Trimming took 0 bases from V and 6 from J; bases not matched to a gene: 3. The CDR3 bases are TGCAGCGTTGAAGACGGACTAGCGGGGTCCGAGCAGTACTTC. The encoded protein is CSVEDGLAGSEQYF.

Concerning this clonotype: The junction does not match germline at one end; this may be a read error. The chain has TRBV6-5 and TRBJ1-2, with no clear D. The CDR3 sequence is 15 residues long. Germline values: CDR1 MNHEY, CDR2 SVGAGI. The CDR3 coding sequence is TGTGCCAGCGGGCGGGGAGAGACCGTCACCTATAGCTACACCTTC. It translates to CASGRGETVTYSYTF.

The rearrangement uses TRBV12-3 or TRBV12-4 and TRBJ1-2; perhaps TRBD1 as D (5 bases). Trimming cost V 3 bases and J 5 bases, with 13 bases left between them. This CDR3 spans 14 amino acids. The DNA of the CDR3 is TGTGCCAGCAGTTTGGGGGTGGGGGAGTATGGCTACACCTTC. It yields the protein CASSLGVGEYGYTF.

The chain is built from TRBV12-3 or TRBV12-4 and TRBJ1-6, with D tentatively TRBD1 (6 bases). Between the trimmed V and J ends, which lost 3 bases and 11 bases, there was a span of 11 bases. The CDR3 extends over 13 amino acids. The CDR3 region is CASSFGGRAPLHF. The CDR3 DNA reads TGTGCCAGCAGTTTCGGGGGCCGGGCACCCCTCCACTTT.

This clonotype was recorded a few times. The chain has TRBV4-2 and TRBJ2-3; TRBD2 matches at 7 bases. The V and J ends lost 0 bases and 0 bases, in that order; junction bases with no gene match: 6. Germline V CDR1 and CDR2: LGHNA, YNFKEQ. The length of the CDR3 is 17 residues. CDR3 in amino acids: CASSQDLGLVSTDTQYF. CDR3 nucleotide sequence: TGTGCCAGCAGCCAAGATCTCGGACTAGTTAGCACAGATACGCAGTATTTT.

V usage is TRBV10-3 and J usage is TRBJ2-7; a possible D gene is TRBD1 (7 bases). Germline V lookup: CDR1 ENHRY, CDR2 SYGVKD. The CDR3 spans 13 residues. Trimming removed 6 bases from V and 9 bases from J, with 18 bases in between. CDR3 residues: CAISGQEGPRQYF. The CDR3 DNA sequence: TGTGCCATCAGCGGACAGGAGGGACCTCGGCAGTACTTC.

This clonotype was observed a handful of times. This chain joins TRBV20-1 and TRBJ1-1; D might be TRBD1 (5 bases). CDR1 and CDR2 (germline): DFQATT, SNEGSKA (reference sequence). The length of the CDR3 is 13 residues. Between the trimmed V and J ends, which lost 6 bases and 11 bases, there was a span of 22 bases. The CDR3 protein is CSARVESLFWAFF. The DNA of the CDR3 is TGCAGTGCCAGGGTTGAGAGTCTATTTTGGGCTTTCTTT.

This clonotype was recorded at least ten times. CDR3 loop: CASSVRGNQPQHF. The DNA of the CDR3 is TGTGCCAGCAGCGTCCGGGGCAATCAGCCCCAGCATTTT. V usage is TRBV7-2 and J usage is TRBJ1-5; no reliable D call. This CDR3 has 13 amino acids. Trimming pared 5 bases from V and 2 bases from J, leaving 7 bases between. Looked up from germline, CDR1 is SGHTA and CDR2 is FQGNSA.

The V gene is TRBV5-1, the J gene TRBJ1-2; D remains unclear. Germline values: CDR1 SGHRS, CDR2 YFSETQ. This CDR3 has 13 residues. V was shortened by 0 bases and J by 7 bases, with 10 bases between the two germline ends. CDR3 DNA: TGCGCCAGCAGCTTGGTCGGAGAGGGTGGCTACACCTTC. It specifies CASSLVGEGGYTF.

Concerning this clonotype itself: The missing conserved phenylalanine or tryptophan at the end of this CDR3 makes a read error likely. The chain employs TRBV20-1 and TRBJ2-2; D could derive from TRBD1 or TRBD2 (5 bases each). CDR3 size: 15 residues. Trimming took 0 bases from V and 5 from J, leaving 13 bases between them. Germline V gives CDR1 DFQATT, CDR2 SNEGSKA (reference sequence). The CDR3 DNA reads TGCAGTGCTAGAGATGGGGACCGCGAGACCGGGGAGCTGTTTTAT. It codes for CSARDGDRETGELFY.